These 21 T cell receptor beta chains share one sample of origin, sequenced in a study of blood T cell repertoires in COVID-19. Sequencing used immunoSEQ multiplex PCR; TCRdb keeps in-frame clones, though not all of them. Among some 130,000 clones listed, around nine tenths were seen once. Sequenced sample: peripheral blood. The source is a man in his 60s with COVID-19, enrolled during active disease.

The chain's CDR3 is CASSVKSGGLNTGELFF. In DNA form, the CDR3 reads TGCGCCAGCAGCGTAAAATCAGGGGGCCTGAACACCGGGGAGCTGTTTTTT. This chain joins TRBV5-1 and TRBJ2-2; TRBD1 agrees at 8 bases. Losses at the gene ends were 4 bases for V and 1 base for J; bases not matched to a gene: 9. The germline V gene encodes CDR1 SGHRS and CDR2 YFSETQ. The CDR3 consists of 17 residues.

This sequence joins TRBV30 and TRBJ1-2, with no clear D. Germline lookup yields CDR1 GTSNPN and CDR2 SVGIG (reference sequence). Trimming cost V 4 bases and J 0 bases, with 15 bases left between them. The CDR3 is 15 amino acids. CDR3 residues: CAWTLPHEANYGYTF. The CDR3 coding sequence is TGTGCCTGGACCTTACCACACGAAGCTAACTATGGCTACACCTTC. Variable domain in full (rest from reference TRBV30 and TRBJ1-2): SQTIHQWPATLVQPVGSPLSLECTVEGTSNPNLYWYRQAAGRGLQLLFYSVGIGQISSEVPQNLSASRPQDRQFILSSKKLLLSDSGFYLCAWTLPHEANYGYTFGSGTRLTVV.

The rearrangement links TRBV7-9 to TRBJ1-6; maybe TRBD1 (6 bases). The V end was cut by 5 bases, the J end by 9 bases, with 17 bases between. Germline V gene sequence: CDR1 SEHNR, CDR2 FQNEAQ (reference sequence). The CDR3 spans 15 residues. The CDR3, as DNA: TGTGCCAGCAGCCAGGGCGCAGGGGCGAGTTCACCCCTCCACTTT. Protein product: CASSQGAGASSPLHF.

In the case of this clone: In the same sample, other DNA sequences code for this CDR3. J is TRBJ1-2 and V is TRBV7-2; D is unclear. The V and J ends lost 2 bases and 4 bases respectively, with 17 bases between them. Germline loops: CDR1 SGHTA, CDR2 FQGNSA. The CDR3 runs to 16 residues. The CDR3 is CASSLIERARSYGYTF. CDR3 coding DNA: TGTGCCAGCAGCTTAATAGAGAGAGCCCGATCCTATGGCTACACCTTC.

The genes are TRBV7-9 and TRBJ1-1, with 7 bases that match TRBD1. With V trimmed by 5 bases and J by 0 bases, 6 bases remained unmatched. The CDR3 sequence is 15 residues long. Per germline, CDR1 SEHNR and CDR2 FQNEAQ (reference sequence). CDR3 coding DNA: TGTGCCAGCAGCCCCCGGACAGGTCTGAACACTGAAGCTTTCTTT. It is translated as CASSPRTGLNTEAFF.

The rearrangement links TRBV9 to TRBJ2-1, with 9 positions matching TRBD1. J lost 8 bases, V lost 0 bases, and 12 bases had no gene match. There are 17 residues in the CDR3. Germline lookup yields CDR1 SGDLS and CDR2 YYNGEE. CDR3 region: CASSVATGGQGWDEQFF. The CDR3 DNA reads as TGTGCCAGCAGCGTAGCTACTGGGGGACAGGGTTGGGATGAGCAGTTCTTC.

CDR3: CASSGQTGAGNTIYF. CDR3 in DNA: TGTGCCAGCAGCGGGCAGACAGGGGCCGGAAACACCATATATTTT. This sequence joins TRBV9 and TRBJ1-3; 8 bases line up with TRBD1. The V and J ends lost 3 bases and 4 bases, in that order; junction bases with no gene match: 6. The CDR3 runs to 15 residues. Germline CDR1 SGDLS, CDR2 YYNGEE.

CDR3 DNA sequence: TGTGCCAGCAGTAGCGGGCCTGGTGGGAATCAGCCCCAGCATTTT. Its translation: CASSSGPGGNQPQHF. This chain connects TRBV28 to TRBJ1-5; D remains unclear. CDR3 length equals 15 residues. V was trimmed by 5 bases and J by 4 bases, leaving 15 bases between them. The germline CDR1 and CDR2 sequences are MDHEN and SYDVKM.

The chain links TRBV11-1 to TRBJ1-4; D is uncertain. V shed 1 base and J shed 5 bases, with 11 bases lying between them. The CDR3 totals 15 residues. Per the germline V gene, CDR1 is SGHAT and CDR2 is FQDESV (reference sequence). CDR3 coding DNA: TGTGCCAGCAGCTTAGACCACAGAGCAAATGAAAAACTGTTTTTT. Protein product: CASSLDHRANEKLFF.

This sequence joins TRBV6-5 and TRBJ1-2; possible D gene TRBD1, 6 bases. The V and J ends lost 10 bases and 5 bases respectively, with 17 bases between them. CDR1 MNHEY and CDR2 SVGAGI come from the germline V gene. The CDR3 is made up of 13 amino acids. CDR3 in amino acids: CAIPMDRSYGYTF. CDR3 in DNA: TGTGCCATTCCGATGGACAGATCTTATGGCTACACCTTC.

This rearrangement joins TRBV19 to TRBJ2-2; TRBD1 is a possible D gene (6 bases). Trimming removed 3 bases from V and 2 bases from J, with 10 bases in between. The CDR3 length is 15 residues. CDR1 and CDR2 from the germline V gene are LNHDA and SQIVND (reference sequence). CDR3 DNA sequence: TGTGCCAGTAGTATTGGGGACACCAACACCGGGGAGCTGTTTTTT. The encoded protein is CASSIGDTNTGELFF.

This chain uses TRBV7-2 with TRBJ1-2; 7 bases align to TRBD1. The V gene's germline CDR1 is SGHTA and CDR2 FQGNSA. V lost 0 bases and J lost 4; bases outside the gene matches: 5. This CDR3 has 15 amino acids. The CDR3 loop reads CASSLAGQVPYGYTF. CDR3 coding DNA: TGTGCCAGCAGCTTAGCAGGACAGGTCCCCTATGGCTACACCTTC.

The chain employs TRBV29-1 and TRBJ2-5; 9 nucleotides match TRBD1. The CDR3 contains 14 residues. Germline loops: CDR1 SQVTM, CDR2 ANQGSEA. Germline trimming cut 3 bases from V and 5 bases from J; bases unmatched to any gene: 7. CDR3 region: CSVDAQGAPETQYF. The DNA of the CDR3 is TGCAGCGTTGACGCACAGGGGGCCCCGGAGACCCAGTACTTC.

The chain combines TRBV4-3 with TRBJ2-7; 14 bases align to TRBD2. The germline gives CDR1 LGHNA, CDR2 YSLEER. CDR3 length equals 17 residues. V lost 3 bases to trimming and J lost 1 base; unmatched junction nucleotides: 5. The CDR3 is CASSQTSGGASSYEQYF. In DNA, the CDR3 is TGCGCCAGCAGCCAGACTAGCGGGGGGGCGTCATCCTACGAGCAGTACTTC.

The V call is TRBV18, the J call TRBJ2-5, with 8 bases matching TRBD1. The CDR3 runs to 14 residues. V lost 3 bases and J lost 4; bases outside the gene matches: 4. CDR1 is KGHSH and CDR2 is LQKENI in the germline V gene. The chain's CDR3 is CASSPRQGRETQYF. The CDR3 bases are TGTGCCAGCTCACCGAGACAGGGGAGAGAGACCCAGTACTTC.

The CDR3 DNA is TGCGCCAGCAGCTTGAATGTCGGGAGCTCCTATAATTCACCCCTCCACTTT. It codes for CASSLNVGSSYNSPLHF. The chain is built from TRBV5-1 and TRBJ1-6; D is undetermined. The CDR3 has 17 amino acids. The V gene lost 1 base and the J gene lost 0 bases, with 11 bases spanning the gap. Germline V gene sequence: CDR1 SGHRS, CDR2 YFSETQ.

The rearrangement uses TRBV7-3 and TRBJ1-3, with D possibly TRBD1 on 6 matching bases. Trimming cost V 2 bases and J 16 bases, with 18 bases left between them. The CDR3 loop spans 13 amino acids. From germline, CDR1 is SGHTA and CDR2 FQGTGA. CDR3 sequence reads: CASSLRGQGQLYF. For the CDR3, the DNA is TGTGCCAGCAGCTTACGGGGTCAGGGGCAGTTGTATTTT.

This chain joins TRBV6-2 or TRBV6-3 and TRBJ2-3, with TRBD2 as a possible D gene (6 bases). CDR3 length: 16 amino acids. Trimming pared 2 bases from V and 2 bases from J, leaving 14 bases between. CDR1 and CDR2 from the germline V gene are MNHEY and SVGEGT. The CDR3 protein is CASSYALAQTTDTQYF. The CDR3 DNA follows: TGTGCCAGCAGTTACGCACTAGCACAGACCACAGATACGCAGTATTTT.

The chain is built from TRBV4-3 and TRBJ1-2; weak D call: TRBD1 (6 bases). The CDR3 extends over 15 amino acids. Germline CDR1 reads LGHNA; CDR2 reads YSLEER. Deletions cut 0 bases from V and 5 bases from J, with 13 bases between. For the CDR3, the DNA is TGCGCCAGCAGCCAAGATACGACAGGAAGTTATGGCTACACCTTC. Translated, it gives CASSQDTTGSYGYTF.

The V and J genes are TRBV2 and TRBJ2-3; D possibly corresponds to TRBD2 (6 bases). Germline V gene sequence: CDR1 SNHLY, CDR2 FYNNEI. V shed 4 bases and J shed 6 bases, with 14 bases lying between them. The CDR3 totals 14 residues. CDR3 sequence reads: CASSGRALLDTQYF. As DNA, the CDR3 is TGTGCCAGCAGTGGGAGGGCTTTGCTGGATACGCAGTATTTT.

The V call is TRBV20-1, the J call TRBJ2-5; no firm D call. V was shortened by 5 bases and J by 2 bases, with 3 bases between the two germline ends. The germline gives CDR1 DFQATT, CDR2 SNEGSKA (reference sequence). This CDR3 has 10 amino acids. The DNA of the CDR3 is TGCAGTGCTCTACAAGAGACCCAGTACTTC. It translates to CSALQETQYF.